The entry below describes one T cell receptor (beta chain). The target antigen is unknown. CDR3 length equals 16 residues. The J segment lost 1 base and the V segment lost 2 bases, leaving 6 bases of the junction unmatched. Germline CDR1 and CDR2: SGHNT and YENEEA. The authors ran the assay at deep level. Sequencing was performed with immunoSEQ multiplex PCR; in TCRdb, only in-frame clones are kept and a portion is missing. The top ten hold 0.05% to 0.07% of the sample, which has about 530,000 clones, about 96% seen once. The entry originates in a study of shared clonotypes between healthy human individuals. The study, taken as a whole, reports: When compared with the clonotypes that were shared by all four sorted-subset donors, the non-shared clonotypes turned out to have lower generation probabilities. Estimated richness values were generally larger in naive subsets than in memory subsets.

The receptor's source is a woman between 25 and 40 years old in good health. This sequence joins TRBV11-3 and TRBJ2-5; 8 bases align to TRBD2. Sequencing was done on a sample of naive CD4+ T cells sorted from blood. The subset denotes: CD45RA+ positively selected. In DNA form, the CDR3 reads TGTGCCAGCAGCTTAAGTCCTGCGGGAGGCCAAGAGACCCAGTACTTC. Translated, it gives CASSLSPAGGQETQYF.